A single sample is the source of the 25 T cell receptor beta chains below, sequenced in a study of early stage breast cancer tumors. Assay: immunoSEQ multiplex PCR; the TCRdb copy retains only in-frame clones and omits some. Seen here are tens of thousands of clones, 85% to 95% observed once, and the top ten hold approximately 5%. The sample taken for sequencing was blood. Source of these receptors: a person aged 70 to 80 with breast cancer.

The J gene is TRBJ2-7, the V gene TRBV7-8, with 10 bases matching TRBD1. Germline V gives CDR1 SGHVS, CDR2 FQNEAQ. With 3 bases clipped from V and 4 bases from J, the junction kept 9 bases outside the gene matches. CDR3 length: 16 amino acids. The DNA for the CDR3 is TGTGCCAGCAGCTTGATGGGACAGGGGATACCTTACGAGCAGTACTTC. Protein sequence: CASSLMGQGIPYEQYF.

This sequence joins TRBV30 and TRBJ1-6, with a possible D match to TRBD1 (5 bases). The germline gives CDR1 GTSNPN, CDR2 SVGIG (reference sequence). The CDR3 has 15 amino acids. V lost 1 base, J lost 6 bases, and 13 bases lay in between. In nucleotides, the CDR3 is TGTGCCTGGAGTGGCAGGGTGCAAGGTAATTCACCCCTCCACTTT. Encoded protein: CAWSGRVQGNSPLHF. Together with reference TRBV30 and TRBJ1-6, the CDR3 gives the full variable domain: SQTIHQWPATLVQPVGSPLSLECTVEGTSNPNLYWYRQAAGRGLQLLFYSVGIGQISSEVPQNLSASRPQDRQFILSSKKLLLSDSGFYLCAWSGRVQGNSPLHFGNGTRLTVT.

The V and J genes are TRBV9 and TRBJ2-4; 10 nucleotides align to TRBD2. Germline CDR1 is SGDLS and CDR2 is YYNGEE. The CDR3 extends over 16 amino acids. V dropped 4 bases and J dropped 2; count of bases not matched to a gene: 6. The CDR3 sequence is CASSPSGRAPKNIQYF. The CDR3 DNA sequence: TGTGCCAGCAGCCCGAGCGGGAGGGCGCCCAAAAACATTCAGTACTTC.

Only one count was recorded for this clone. This sequence joins TRBV5-8 and TRBJ2-7; 8 bases match TRBD2. V dropped 2 bases and J dropped 6; count of bases not matched to a gene: 22. Germline CDR1 SGHTS, CDR2 YDEGEE. This CDR3 is 19 amino acids long. Here the CDR3 DNA reads TGTGCCAGCAGCTTCGGACATAAGATAGCGGGGAGGACAGTACGCGAGCAGTACTTC. Encoded protein: CASSFGHKIAGRTVREQYF.

This sequence joins TRBV29-1 and TRBJ2-2; D possibly corresponds to TRBD2 (5 bases). V was trimmed by 4 bases and J by 1 base, leaving 10 bases between them. The CDR3 spans 14 residues. From germline, CDR1 is SQVTM and CDR2 ANQGSEA. The CDR3: CSVAGFLNTGELFF. The DNA for the CDR3 is TGCAGCGTTGCGGGATTTCTGAACACCGGGGAGCTGTTTTTT.

The J gene is TRBJ2-7, the V gene TRBV4-1; D is unclear. In germline, CDR1 is MGHRA, CDR2 YSYEKL. Between the trimmed V and J ends, which lost 0 bases and 7 bases, there was a span of 19 bases. There are 16 residues in the CDR3. CDR3: CASSQDFILVAREQYF. CDR3 nucleotides: TGCGCCAGCAGCCAAGATTTCATCCTAGTGGCTCGGGAGCAGTACTTC.

The chain carries TRBV7-2 and TRBJ1-5; D is perhaps TRBD1 (5 bases). The CDR3 contains 17 residues. Germline V gene data show CDR1 as SGHTA and CDR2 as FQGNSA. Deletions cut 3 bases from V and 2 bases from J, with 17 bases between. The CDR3 loop reads CASSFSAGFGGNQPQHF. The CDR3, as DNA: TGTGCCAGCAGCTTTAGTGCAGGGTTTGGCGGCAATCAGCCCCAGCATTTT.

This clone was observed once. This chain connects TRBV14 to TRBJ2-7; D gene uncertain. The CDR3 runs to 12 residues. The germline gives CDR1 SGHDN, CDR2 FVKESK. Trimming stripped 0 bases from V and 8 bases from J, with 8 bases between. The CDR3 here is CASSQERLQQYF. DNA of the CDR3: TGTGCCAGCAGCCAAGAGAGGTTACAGCAGTACTTC.

The rearrangement links TRBV19 to TRBJ1-1; 7 nucleotides line up with TRBD1. Per the germline V gene, CDR1 is LNHDA and CDR2 is SQIVND (reference sequence). J gave up 2 bases and V 4 bases, and 4 bases lay outside the gene matches. The CDR3 spans 14 residues. The CDR3 coding sequence is TGTGCCAGTAGTAGGAGGGACAGAAACACTGAAGCTTTCTTT. Its translation: CASSRRDRNTEAFF.

The chain carries TRBV30 and TRBJ1-4; 7 bases line up with TRBD1. V lost 1 base, J lost 8 bases, and 13 bases stayed unmatched. CDR3 length: 16 amino acids. CDR1 GTSNPN and CDR2 SVGIG come from the germline V gene (reference sequence). The chain's CDR3 is CAWSGDGTESFEKLFF. CDR3 bases: TGTGCCTGGAGTGGTGATGGGACAGAGAGTTTCGAAAAACTGTTTTTT.

This chain links TRBV10-3 with TRBJ2-7, with D possibly matching TRBD2 (6 bases). The V and J ends lost 1 base and 4 bases respectively, with 11 bases between them. Looked up from germline, CDR1 is ENHRY and CDR2 is SYGVKD. The length of the CDR3 is 14 residues. The CDR3 DNA reads TGTGCCATCAGTGAGTTGCGGGAAGGATACGAGCAGTACTTC. Its translation is CAISELREGYEQYF.

This clone was observed a single time. The DNA for the CDR3 is TGTGCCAGCAGTCCTATTCCAGGGCAGAACACCGGGGAGCTGTTTTTT. Amino acid sequence: CASSPIPGQNTGELFF. This chain joins TRBV6-6 and TRBJ2-2; D may be TRBD1 (5 bases). Trimming shortened V by 5 bases and J by 1 base, and 14 bases separated the two germline ends. The CDR3 loop spans 16 amino acids. The germline CDR1 and CDR2 sequences are MNHNY and SVGAGI (reference sequence).

The chain has TRBV11-2 and TRBJ2-3, with TRBD2 matching over 11 bases. V lost 5 bases, J lost 6 bases, and 19 bases stayed unmatched. The CDR3 is made up of 19 amino acids. The V gene's germline CDR1 is SGHAT and CDR2 FQNNGV. In nucleotides, the CDR3 is TGTGCCAGCAGCCTATCATCACCTTTAATAGCGGGGGGGCGTGATACGCAGTATTTT. Protein: CASSLSSPLIAGGRDTQYF.

This clone was seen only a few times. The V call is TRBV30, the J call TRBJ1-1; the D gene is possibly TRBD1 (5 bases). With 0 bases removed from V and 5 bases from J, the gap between germline ends came to 13 bases. Germline V gene sequence: CDR1 GTSNPN, CDR2 SVGIG (reference sequence). This CDR3 region has 14 residues. As DNA, the CDR3 is TGTGCCTGGAGTGTGGTCACGGAGGGGACTGAAGCTTTCTTT. As protein: CAWSVVTEGTEAFF.

This chain joins TRBV7-8 and TRBJ2-7, with 10 bases aligning to TRBD1. This CDR3 contains 16 residues. Trimming removed 6 bases from V and 2 bases from J; junction bases left unmatched: 10. In germline, CDR1 is SGHVS, CDR2 FQNEAQ. The chain's CDR3 is CASSPRSGQGAYEQYF. Here the CDR3 DNA reads TGTGCCAGCAGTCCTCGGAGCGGACAGGGGGCCTACGAGCAGTACTTC. Filled out from reference TRBV7-8 and TRBJ2-7, the complete variable domain reads GAGVSQSPRYKVAKRGQDVALRCDPISGHVSLFWYQQALGQGPEFLTYFQNEAQLDKSGLPSDRFFAERPEGSVSTLKIQRTQQEDSAVYLCASSPRSGQGAYEQYFGPGTRLTVT.

The count of this clone is one. The CDR3 sequence: CAISEGARGSYNEQFF. CDR3 DNA: TGTGCCATCAGTGAGGGGGCCAGGGGCTCCTACAATGAGCAGTTCTTC. The V gene is TRBV10-3, the J gene TRBJ2-1; D is possibly TRBD1 (6 bases). Trimming shortened V by 2 bases and J by 0 bases, and 11 bases separated the two germline ends. The germline V gene has CDR1 ENHRY and CDR2 SYGVKD. The length of the CDR3 is 16 residues.

The rearrangement joins TRBV5-1 to TRBJ2-1, with TRBD2 identical over 9 bases. Germline CDR1 is SGHRS and CDR2 is YFSETQ. Unmatched junction bases numbered 2, after V lost 4 bases and J lost 0 bases. The CDR3 contains 15 residues. CDR3 nucleotides: TGCGCCAGCAGCAATAGCGGGAGCTCCTACAATGAGCAGTTCTTC. As protein: CASSNSGSSYNEQFF.

This clone was counted a single time. The chain has TRBV5-4 and TRBJ2-2, with TRBD2 identical over 10 bases. In germline, CDR1 is SGHNT, CDR2 YYREEE (reference sequence). After removal of 2 bases from V and 0 bases from J, the junction contained 4 bases not matched to a gene. This CDR3 has 17 amino acids. CDR3 DNA sequence: TGTGCCAGCAGCTTAGGACTAGCGGTCGCGAACACCGGGGAGCTGTTTTTT. Protein product: CASSLGLAVANTGELFF.

The rearrangement joins TRBV5-1 to TRBJ2-3, with unresolved D. The CDR3 loop spans 13 amino acids. Germline CDR1 and CDR2: SGHRS and YFSETQ. V was clipped by 4 bases and J by 5 bases, with 11 bases between them. CDR3 in DNA: TGCGCCAGCAGCCCACGACTGATAGATACGCAGTATTTT. Its protein product is CASSPRLIDTQYF.

The J gene is TRBJ2-3, the V gene TRBV18, with 8 bases fitting TRBD1. Germline loops: CDR1 KGHSH, CDR2 LQKENI. The V and J ends lost 0 bases and 14 bases, in that order; junction bases with no gene match: 7. The CDR3 has 13 residues. In DNA form, the CDR3 reads TGTGCCAGCTCACCACCGATTGGACAGGGATGGTATTTT. Translated, it gives CASSPPIGQGWYF.

This chain joins TRBV9 and TRBJ2-3, with D unresolved. This CDR3 is built from 14 residues. CDR1 is SGDLS, CDR2 YYNGEE, per germline. With 2 bases removed from V and 3 bases from J, the gap between germline ends came to 10 bases. CDR3 region: CASSVAPPTDTQYF. The CDR3 nucleotides are TGTGCCAGCAGCGTCGCGCCACCGACAGATACGCAGTATTTT.

V is TRBV7-6 and J is TRBJ2-7; 9 nucleotides line up with TRBD2. Trimming cost V 4 bases and J 4 bases; bases outside gene matches: 11. Germline CDR1 and CDR2: SGHVS and FNYEAQ. CDR3 length equals 16 residues. The CDR3 here is CASSSSETSGWYEQYF. CDR3 DNA sequence: TGTGCCAGCAGCTCCTCAGAGACTAGCGGCTGGTACGAGCAGTACTTC.

This clone was seen once. The J gene is TRBJ1-2, the V gene TRBV5-4; 7 nucleotides align to TRBD1. From germline, CDR1 is SGHNT and CDR2 YYREEE (reference sequence). The ends lost 4 bases at V and 6 bases at J; junction bases unmatched: 6. The CDR3 sequence is 13 residues long. The CDR3 DNA sequence: TGTGCCAGCAGCACTGACAGGGTTAATGGCTACACCTTC. This gives the protein CASSTDRVNGYTF.

The rearrangement joins TRBV7-9 to TRBJ2-4; D may be TRBD1 (6 bases). This CDR3 has 14 residues. Between the trimmed V and J ends, which lost 6 bases and 6 bases, there was a span of 15 bases. CDR1 is SEHNR and CDR2 is FQNEAQ in the germline V gene (reference sequence). The CDR3: CASRDSGETNIQYF. CDR3 DNA sequence: TGTGCCAGCAGGGACAGTGGGGAGACAAACATTCAGTACTTC.

In nucleotides, the CDR3 is TGTGCCAGCAGTCCGGACAGAAATAATCAGTACTTC. This translates into CASSPDRNNQYF. The gene calls are TRBV5-6 and TRBJ2-7; D is possibly TRBD1 (6 bases). The CDR3 sequence is 12 residues long. V was trimmed by 5 bases and J by 10 bases, leaving 16 bases between them. Germline lookup yields CDR1 SGHDT and CDR2 YYEEEE.